Shown below are 2 T cell receptor beta chains from a single sample sequenced in a study of blood T cells in healthy people across ages. It was with a sample-barcoded 5' primer and a J-beta primer mix that a second PCR of roughly 7 to 12 cycles was run. TCRdb reprocessed the 5' RACE reads via MiXCR and lists one record per CDR3 protein. The repertoire holds hundreds of thousands of distinct CDR3 sequences, with around 28% as singletons. Sequences were obtained from blood. All receptors come from a woman of 80 years or more in good health.

This clonotype has more than one count but fewer than ten. The V call is TRBV19, the J call TRBJ2-6; D not certain. Trimming pared 7 bases from V and 0 bases from J, leaving 13 bases between. CDR1 and CDR2 from the germline V gene are LNHDA and SQIVND (reference sequence). This CDR3 comprises 16 residues. The CDR3 protein is CASNPQAFSGANVLTF. The CDR3 region has the DNA TGTGCCAGTAATCCCCAGGCGTTCTCTGGGGCCAACGTCCTGACTTTC.

The chain has TRBV5-1 and TRBJ1-1; 7 bases are a match to TRBD1. The V gene end was trimmed by 5 bases and the J gene end by 3 bases; junction bases not matched to a gene: 7. This CDR3 is built from 14 residues. Germline V gives CDR1 SGHRS, CDR2 YFSETQ. The CDR3 sequence is CASRPTTGYTEAFF. The CDR3 nucleotides read TGCGCCAGCAGGCCCACGACAGGGTACACTGAAGCTTTCTTT. Full variable domain (rest looked up from reference TRBV5-1 and TRBJ1-1): KAGVTQTPRYLIKTRGQQVTLSCSPISGHRSVSWYQQTPGQGLQFLFEYFSETQRNKGNFPGRFSGRQFSNSRSEMNVSTLELGDSALYLCASRPTTGYTEAFFGQGTRLTVV.